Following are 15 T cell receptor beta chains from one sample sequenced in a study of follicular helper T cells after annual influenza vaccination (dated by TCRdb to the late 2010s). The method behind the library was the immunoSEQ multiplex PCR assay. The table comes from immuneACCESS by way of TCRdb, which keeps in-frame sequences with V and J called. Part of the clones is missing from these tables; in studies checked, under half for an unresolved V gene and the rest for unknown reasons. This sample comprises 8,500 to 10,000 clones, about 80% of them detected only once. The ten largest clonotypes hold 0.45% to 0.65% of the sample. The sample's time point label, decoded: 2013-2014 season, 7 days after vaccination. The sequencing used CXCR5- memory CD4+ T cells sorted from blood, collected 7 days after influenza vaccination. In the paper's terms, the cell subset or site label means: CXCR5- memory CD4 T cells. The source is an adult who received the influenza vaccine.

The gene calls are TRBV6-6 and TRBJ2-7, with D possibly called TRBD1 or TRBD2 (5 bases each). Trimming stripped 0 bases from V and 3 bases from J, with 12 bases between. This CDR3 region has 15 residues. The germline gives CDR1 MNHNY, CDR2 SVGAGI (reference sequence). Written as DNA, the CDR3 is TGTGCCAGCAGTTACTCGGGACCTTCTGGCTACGAGCAGTACTTC. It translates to CASSYSGPSGYEQYF.

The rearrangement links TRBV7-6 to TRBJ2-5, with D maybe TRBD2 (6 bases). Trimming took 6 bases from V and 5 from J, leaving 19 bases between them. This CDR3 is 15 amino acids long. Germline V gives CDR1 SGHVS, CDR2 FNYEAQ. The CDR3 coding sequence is TGTGCCAGCAGTGCTACCGGGACTCCGACGGAGACCCAGTACTTC. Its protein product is CASSATGTPTETQYF.

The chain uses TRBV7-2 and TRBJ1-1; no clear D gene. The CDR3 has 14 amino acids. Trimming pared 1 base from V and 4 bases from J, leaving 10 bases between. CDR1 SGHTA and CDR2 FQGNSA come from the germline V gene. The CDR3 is CASSLVGQFTEAFF. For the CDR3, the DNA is TGTGCCAGCAGCTTAGTGGGCCAGTTCACTGAAGCTTTCTTT. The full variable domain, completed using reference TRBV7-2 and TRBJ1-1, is GAGVSQSPSNKVTEKGKDVELRCDPISGHTALYWYRQSLGQGLEFLIYFQGNSAPDKSGLPSDRFSAERTGGSVSTLTIQRTQQEDSAVYLCASSLVGQFTEAFFGQGTRLTVV.

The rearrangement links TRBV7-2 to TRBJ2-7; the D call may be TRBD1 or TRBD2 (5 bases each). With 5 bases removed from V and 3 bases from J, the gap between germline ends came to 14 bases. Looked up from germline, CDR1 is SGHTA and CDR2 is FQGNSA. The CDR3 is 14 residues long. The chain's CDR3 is CASSVNRDGYEQYF. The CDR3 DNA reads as TGTGCCAGCAGCGTCAACCGGGACGGCTACGAGCAGTACTTC.

Here the CDR3 reads CASSSSEQETQYF. Here the CDR3 DNA reads TGTGCCAGCAGCTCCTCAGAGCAAGAGACCCAGTACTTC. The chain has TRBV7-9 and TRBJ2-5; D remains ambiguous. Germline loops: CDR1 SEHNR, CDR2 FQNEAQ (reference sequence). V shed 4 bases and J shed 2 bases, with 8 bases lying between them. This CDR3 contains 13 residues.

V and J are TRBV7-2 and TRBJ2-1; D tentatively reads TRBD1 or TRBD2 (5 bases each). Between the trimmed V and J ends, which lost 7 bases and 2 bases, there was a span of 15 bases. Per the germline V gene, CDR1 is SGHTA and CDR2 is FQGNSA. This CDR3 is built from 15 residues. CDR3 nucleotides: TGTGCCAGCACGGCGTCGGGGCCGACCTACAATGAGCAGTTCTTC. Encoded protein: CASTASGPTYNEQFF. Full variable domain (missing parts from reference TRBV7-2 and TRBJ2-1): GAGVSQSPSNKVTEKGKDVELRCDPISGHTALYWYRQSLGQGLEFLIYFQGNSAPDKSGLPSDRFSAERTGGSVSTLTIQRTQQEDSAVYLCASTASGPTYNEQFFGPGTRLTVL.

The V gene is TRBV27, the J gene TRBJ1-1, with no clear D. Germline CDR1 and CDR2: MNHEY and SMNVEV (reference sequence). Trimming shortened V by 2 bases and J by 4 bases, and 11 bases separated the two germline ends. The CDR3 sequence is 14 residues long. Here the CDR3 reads CASSLHRAGTEAFF. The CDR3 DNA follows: TGTGCCAGCAGTTTACACCGGGCCGGCACTGAAGCTTTCTTT.

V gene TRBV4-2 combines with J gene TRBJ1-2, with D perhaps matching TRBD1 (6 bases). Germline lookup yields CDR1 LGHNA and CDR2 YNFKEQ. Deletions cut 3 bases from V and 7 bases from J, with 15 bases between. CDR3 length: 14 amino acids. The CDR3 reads CASSQIQGEGGYTF. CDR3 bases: TGTGCCAGCAGCCAGATACAGGGAGAAGGTGGCTACACCTTC.

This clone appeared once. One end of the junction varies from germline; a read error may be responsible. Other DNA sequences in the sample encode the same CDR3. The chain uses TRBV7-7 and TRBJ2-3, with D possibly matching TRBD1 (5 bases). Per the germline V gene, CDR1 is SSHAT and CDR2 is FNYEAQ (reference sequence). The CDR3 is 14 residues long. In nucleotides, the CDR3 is TGTGCTAGCAGCTTAGCTGCAGGGTTGGATACGCAGTATTTT. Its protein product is CASSLAAGLDTQYF.

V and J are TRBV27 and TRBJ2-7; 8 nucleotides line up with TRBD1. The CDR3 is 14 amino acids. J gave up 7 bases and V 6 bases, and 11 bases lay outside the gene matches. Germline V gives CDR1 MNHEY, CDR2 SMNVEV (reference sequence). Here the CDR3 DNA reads TGTGCCAGCAGGCAGCAGGGGGCAGACGGGGAGCAGTACTTC. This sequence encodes CASRQQGADGEQYF.

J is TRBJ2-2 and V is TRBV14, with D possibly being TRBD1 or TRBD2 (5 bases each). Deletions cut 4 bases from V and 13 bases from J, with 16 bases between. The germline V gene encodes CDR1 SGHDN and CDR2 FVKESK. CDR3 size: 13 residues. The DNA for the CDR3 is TGTGCCAGCAGCCCCGCCGGGACCCAAACGCTGTTTTTT. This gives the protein CASSPAGTQTLFF.

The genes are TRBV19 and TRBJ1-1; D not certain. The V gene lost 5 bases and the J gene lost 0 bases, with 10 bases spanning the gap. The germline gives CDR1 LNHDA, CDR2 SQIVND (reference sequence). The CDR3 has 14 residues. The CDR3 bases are TGTGCCAGTAGTCCGCGCCACATGAACACTGAAGCTTTCTTT. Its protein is CASSPRHMNTEAFF.

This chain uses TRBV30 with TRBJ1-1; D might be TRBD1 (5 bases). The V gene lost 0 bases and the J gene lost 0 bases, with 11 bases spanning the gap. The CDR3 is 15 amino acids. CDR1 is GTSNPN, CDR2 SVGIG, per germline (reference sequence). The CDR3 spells CAWSVGGAMNTEAFF. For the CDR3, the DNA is TGTGCCTGGAGTGTAGGAGGGGCCATGAACACTGAAGCTTTCTTT.

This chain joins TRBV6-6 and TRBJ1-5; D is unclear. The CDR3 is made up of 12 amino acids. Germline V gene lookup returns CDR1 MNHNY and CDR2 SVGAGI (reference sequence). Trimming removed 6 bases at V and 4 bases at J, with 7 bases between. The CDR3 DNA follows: TGTGCCAGCAGACCCGAAAATCAGCCCCAGCATTTT. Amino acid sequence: CASRPENQPQHF.

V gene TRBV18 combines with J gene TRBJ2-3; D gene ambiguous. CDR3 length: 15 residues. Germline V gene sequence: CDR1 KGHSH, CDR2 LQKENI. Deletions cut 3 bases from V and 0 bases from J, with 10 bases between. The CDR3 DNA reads TGTGCCAGCTCACCCGACTTATCTAGCACAGATACGCAGTATTTT. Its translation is CASSPDLSSTDTQYF.